These 5 T cell receptor beta chains were all obtained from the same sample, sequenced in a study of T cells in Graves' hyperthyroidism and ophthalmopathy. Amplified regions were TCR beta CDR3 sequences from RNA transcripts. The TCR CDR3 first-round RT-PCR relied on the HTBI primer set. TCRdb reanalysed the multiplex PCR reads using MiXCR and keeps one entry per CDR3 protein. The repertoire consists of about 210,000 distinct CDR3 sequences, with roughly 18% occurring once and the leading ten covering roughly 50%. The sequencing sample was made of blood. Receptors were obtained from a middle-aged man with Graves' hyperthyroidism.

This clonotype showed up many times. This chain uses TRBV7-2 with TRBJ1-1, with TRBD1 identical over 7 bases. The V segment lost 5 bases and the J segment 7 bases; nucleotides outside the gene matches: 7. The CDR3 loop spans 13 amino acids. Germline loops: CDR1 SGHTA, CDR2 FQGNSA. The CDR3 loop is CASSERGLGEAFF. CDR3 nucleotides: TGTGCCAGCAGCGAAAGGGGGCTGGGTGAAGCTTTCTTT.

Only a few counts were recorded for this clonotype. The junction differs from germline at one of its ends, possibly a read error. The V call is TRBV27, the J call TRBJ1-1; D unresolved. Germline CDR1 MNHEY, CDR2 SMNVEV (reference sequence). The CDR3 is 11 amino acids. The CDR3 spells CIVRKGTEAFF. The DNA of the CDR3 is TGCATCGTAAGGAAAGGGACTGAAGCTTTCTTT.

This clonotype has ten or more counts. This rearrangement joins TRBV9 to TRBJ2-1, with 13 bases fitting TRBD2. The J segment lost 7 bases and the V segment lost 0 bases, leaving 4 bases of the junction unmatched. There are 16 residues in the CDR3. Germline lookup yields CDR1 SGDLS and CDR2 YYNGEE. The CDR3 reads CASSVEGLAGSNEQFF. The CDR3 DNA reads TGTGCCAGCAGCGTAGAGGGACTAGCGGGATCGAATGAGCAGTTCTTC.

This clonotype has ten or more counts. The chain combines TRBV20-1 with TRBJ2-1; 7 positions agree with TRBD2. Germline lookup yields CDR1 DFQATT and CDR2 SNEGSKA (reference sequence). The CDR3 runs to 14 residues. Trimming removed 1 base from V and 4 bases from J; junction bases left unmatched: 4. CDR3 DNA sequence: TGCAGTGCTAGAGGTAGCGGGCAGTACAATGAGCAGTTCTTC. Translating it yields CSARGSGQYNEQFF.

At least ten counts were recorded for this clonotype. V usage is TRBV11-3 and J usage is TRBJ2-7, with a tentative D call TRBD2 (6 bases). The CDR3 contains 16 residues. The germline V gene encodes CDR1 SGHNT and CDR2 YENEEA. V was shortened by 1 base and J by 1 base, with 14 bases between the two germline ends. CDR3 sequence reads: CASSLGQRAGSYEQYF. The CDR3 nucleotides are TGTGCCAGCAGCTTAGGTCAGCGGGCCGGTTCCTACGAGCAGTACTTC. Variable domain in full (rest from reference TRBV11-3 and TRBJ2-7): EAGVVQSPRYKIIEKKQPVAFWCNPISGHNTLYWYLQNLGQGPELLIRYENEEAVDDSQLPKDRFSAERLKGVDSTLKIQPAELGDSAVYLCASSLGQRAGSYEQYFGPGTRLTVT.